This TCR beta chain is drawn from a study of CD8+ T cells in alopecia areata. Study summary: Among treated patients, oral tofacitinib was administered at 5 to 10 mg twice daily.

Following extraction, RNA underwent reverse transcription to cDNA, which served as the sequencing template. Clones were sequenced by immunoSEQ multiplex PCR, and TCRdb holds only the in-frame ones, with some missing. Of over 95,000 clones in the sample, roughly two fifths were seen once. From germline, CDR1 is SGHAT and CDR2 FQNNGV. The CDR3 has 15 residues. V lost 1 base, J lost 6 bases, and 16 bases lay in between. Sequenced: CD4+ T cells sorted from blood. This receptor was obtained from a human donor with alopecia areata. J is TRBJ2-7 and V is TRBV11-2; no firm D call. The CDR3, as DNA: TGTGCCAGCAGCTTAGTCCTCCATCTCCCGTCCGAGCAGTACTTC. Translation: CASSLVLHLPSEQYF.